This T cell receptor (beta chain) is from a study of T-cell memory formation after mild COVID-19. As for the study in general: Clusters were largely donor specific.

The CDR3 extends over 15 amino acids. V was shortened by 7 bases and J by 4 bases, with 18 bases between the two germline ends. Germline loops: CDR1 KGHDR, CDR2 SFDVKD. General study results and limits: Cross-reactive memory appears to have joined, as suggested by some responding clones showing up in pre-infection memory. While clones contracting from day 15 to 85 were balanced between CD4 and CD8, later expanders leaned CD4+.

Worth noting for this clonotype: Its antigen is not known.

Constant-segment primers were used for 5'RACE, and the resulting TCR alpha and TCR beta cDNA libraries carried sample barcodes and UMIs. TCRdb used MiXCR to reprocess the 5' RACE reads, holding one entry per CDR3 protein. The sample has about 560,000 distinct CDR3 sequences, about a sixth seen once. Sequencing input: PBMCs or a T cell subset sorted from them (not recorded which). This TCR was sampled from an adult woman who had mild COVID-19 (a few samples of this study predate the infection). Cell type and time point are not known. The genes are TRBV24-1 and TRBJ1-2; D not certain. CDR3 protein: CATRVKEGSGYGYTF. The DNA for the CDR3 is TGTGCCACCAGAGTCAAGGAGGGATCCGGCTATGGCTACACCTTC.